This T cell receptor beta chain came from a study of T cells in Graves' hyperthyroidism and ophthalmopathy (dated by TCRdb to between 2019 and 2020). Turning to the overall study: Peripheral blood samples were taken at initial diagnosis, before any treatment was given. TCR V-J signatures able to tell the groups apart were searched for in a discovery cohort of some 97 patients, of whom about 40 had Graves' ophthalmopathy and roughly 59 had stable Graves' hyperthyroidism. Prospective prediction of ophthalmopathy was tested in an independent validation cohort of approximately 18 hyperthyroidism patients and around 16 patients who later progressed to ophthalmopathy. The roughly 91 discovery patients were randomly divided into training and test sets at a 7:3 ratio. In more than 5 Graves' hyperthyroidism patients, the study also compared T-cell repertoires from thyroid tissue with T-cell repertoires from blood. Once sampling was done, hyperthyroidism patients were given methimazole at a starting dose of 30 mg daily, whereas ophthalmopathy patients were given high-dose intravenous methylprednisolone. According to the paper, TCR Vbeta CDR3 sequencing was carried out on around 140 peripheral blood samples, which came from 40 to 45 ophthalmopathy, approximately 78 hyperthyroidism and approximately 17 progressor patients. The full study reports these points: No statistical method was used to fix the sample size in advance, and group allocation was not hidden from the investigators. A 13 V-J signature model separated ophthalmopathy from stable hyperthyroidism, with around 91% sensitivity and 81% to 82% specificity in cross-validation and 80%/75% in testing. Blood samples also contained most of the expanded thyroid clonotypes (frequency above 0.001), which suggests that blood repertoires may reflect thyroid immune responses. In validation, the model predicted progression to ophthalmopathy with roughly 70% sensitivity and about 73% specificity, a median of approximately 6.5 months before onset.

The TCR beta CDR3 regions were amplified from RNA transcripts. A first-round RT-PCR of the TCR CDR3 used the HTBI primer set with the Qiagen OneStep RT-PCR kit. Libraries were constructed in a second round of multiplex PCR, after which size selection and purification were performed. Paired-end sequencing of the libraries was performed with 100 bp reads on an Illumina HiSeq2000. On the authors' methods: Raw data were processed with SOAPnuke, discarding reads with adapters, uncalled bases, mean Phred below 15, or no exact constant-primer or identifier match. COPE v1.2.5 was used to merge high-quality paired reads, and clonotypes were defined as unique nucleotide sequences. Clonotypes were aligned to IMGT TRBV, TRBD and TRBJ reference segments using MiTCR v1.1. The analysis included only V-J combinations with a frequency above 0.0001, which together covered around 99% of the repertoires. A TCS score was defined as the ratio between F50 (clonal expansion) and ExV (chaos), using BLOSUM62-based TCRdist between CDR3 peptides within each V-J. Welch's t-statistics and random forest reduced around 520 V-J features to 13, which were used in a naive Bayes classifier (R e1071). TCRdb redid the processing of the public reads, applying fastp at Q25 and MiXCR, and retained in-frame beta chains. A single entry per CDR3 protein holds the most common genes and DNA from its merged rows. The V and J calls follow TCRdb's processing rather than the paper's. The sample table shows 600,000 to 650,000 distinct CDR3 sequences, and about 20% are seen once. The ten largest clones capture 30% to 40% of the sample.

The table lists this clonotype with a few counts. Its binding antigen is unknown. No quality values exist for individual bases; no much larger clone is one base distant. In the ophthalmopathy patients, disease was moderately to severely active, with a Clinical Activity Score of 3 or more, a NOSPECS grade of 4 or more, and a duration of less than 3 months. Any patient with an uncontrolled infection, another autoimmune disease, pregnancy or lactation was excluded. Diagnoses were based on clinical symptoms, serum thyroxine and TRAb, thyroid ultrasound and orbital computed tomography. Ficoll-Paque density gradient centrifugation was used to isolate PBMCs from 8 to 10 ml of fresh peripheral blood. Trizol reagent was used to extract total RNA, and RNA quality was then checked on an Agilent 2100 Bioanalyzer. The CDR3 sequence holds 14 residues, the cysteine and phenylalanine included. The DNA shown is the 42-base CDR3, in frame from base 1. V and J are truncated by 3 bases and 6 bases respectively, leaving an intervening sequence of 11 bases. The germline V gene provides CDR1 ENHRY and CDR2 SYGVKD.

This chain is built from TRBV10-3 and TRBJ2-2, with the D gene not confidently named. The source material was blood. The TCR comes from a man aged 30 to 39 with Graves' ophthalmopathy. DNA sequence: TGTGCCATCAGTGATTCTTTCGCGGCCGGGGAGCTGTTTTTT. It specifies CAISDSFAAGELFF.